This TCR beta chain was sequenced during a study of molecular identifiers for immune sequencing clone quantification. One entry per CDR3 protein results from TCRdb running MiXCR on the PCR reads. The sample includes just under 65,000 distinct CDR3 sequences, about 17% of them seen just once. This clonotype was recorded many times. V lost 7 bases and J lost 6, with 13 bases in between. Germline loops: CDR1 WSHSY, CDR2 SAAADI. The CDR3 has 13 amino acids. This sequence was found in a human donor in good health. Some libraries in this study had Jurkat cell RNA spiked in. The genes are TRBV10-2 and TRBJ2-1; the D is unclear. The sequencing input was naive CD8+ T cells from blood, with Jurkat cell RNA spiked in. Subset described: FACS-sorted CD8+CD4-CCR7+CD45RA+ naive T cells. The DNA of the CDR3 is TGCGCCAGCACTACACTTGGATCCAATGAGCAGTTCTTC. Translation gives CASTTLGSNEQFF.